One T cell receptor beta chain is described in this entry. Its cognate antigen is unknown. These data belong to a study of blood T cells in healthy people across ages. Looking at the study overall: About one barcoded beta molecule was captured per two T cells (by template switching).

CDR3 length: 15 amino acids. V was cut by 3 bases and J by 4 bases, with 14 bases left in between. Then a second PCR, running roughly 7 to 11 cycles, was carried out with a sample-barcoded 5' primer and a J-beta primer mix. Template switching added a 12-random-nucleotide identifier to every cDNA molecule. One entry per CDR3 protein, called by TCRdb with MiXCR from the 5' RACE reads. The sample contains about 640,000 distinct CDR3 sequences, approximately 50% of which appear only once. Study observations and caveats: Correlation between TCR beta diversity and naive T cell percentage was strong.

This clonotype was sampled from a man aged 55 to 69 in good health. The source material was blood. V is TRBV12-3 or TRBV12-4 and J is TRBJ2-3, with D unresolved. This CDR3 is CASSFGPLGSDTQYF. In DNA, the CDR3 is TGTGCCAGCAGTTTCGGGCCCTTGGGGTCAGATACGCAGTATTTT.